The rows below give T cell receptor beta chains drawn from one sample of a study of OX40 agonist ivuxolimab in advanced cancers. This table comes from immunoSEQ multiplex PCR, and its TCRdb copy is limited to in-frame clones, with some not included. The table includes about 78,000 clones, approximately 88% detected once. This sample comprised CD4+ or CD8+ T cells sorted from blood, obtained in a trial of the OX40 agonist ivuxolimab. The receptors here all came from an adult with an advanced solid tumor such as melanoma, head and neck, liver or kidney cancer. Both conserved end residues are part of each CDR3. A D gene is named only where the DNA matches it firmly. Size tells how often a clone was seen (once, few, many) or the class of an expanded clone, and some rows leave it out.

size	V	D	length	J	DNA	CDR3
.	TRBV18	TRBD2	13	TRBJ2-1	TGTGCCAGCTCTCTCGCTGCTAGCGGTGAGCAGTTCTTC	CASSLAASGEQFF
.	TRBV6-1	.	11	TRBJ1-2	TGTGCCAGCAGTGTTGTGTATGGCTACACCTTC	CASSVVYGYTF
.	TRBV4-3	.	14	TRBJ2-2	TGCGCCAGCAGCCAACTTAAGGATTCCGGGGAGCTGTTTTTT	CASSQLKDSGELFF
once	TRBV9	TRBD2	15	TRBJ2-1	TGTGCCAGCAGCGTAGACGGGCGGGAGCTATCTGAGCAGTTCTTC	CASSVDGRELSEQFF
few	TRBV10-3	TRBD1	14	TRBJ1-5	TGTGCCATCAGTGGGGACAGGGCCGGACAGCCCCAGCATTTT	CAISGDRAGQPQHF
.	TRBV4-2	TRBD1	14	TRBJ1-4	TGTGCCAGCAGCCCAGGGGGGCAGGGTGAAAAACTGTTTTTT	CASSPGGQGEKLFF
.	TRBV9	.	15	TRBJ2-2	TGTGCCAGCAGCGTAGATGCGGGCCCCACCGGGGAGCTGTTTTTT	CASSVDAGPTGELFF
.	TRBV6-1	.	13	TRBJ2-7	TGTGCCAGCAGTGTTGCACAGGGAAACGAGCAGTACTTC	CASSVAQGNEQYF
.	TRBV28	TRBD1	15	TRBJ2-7	TGTGCCAGTCTTAGACGCGGGACAGGGTACTACGAGCAGTACTTC	CASLRRGTGYYEQYF
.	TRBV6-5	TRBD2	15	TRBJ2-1	TGTGCCAGCAGTGGTCCTAGCGGGAGGACGGATGAGCAGTTCTTC	CASSGPSGRTDEQFF
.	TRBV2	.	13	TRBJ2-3	TGTGCCAGCAGTGAAGTGCGGCCAGCTACGCAGTATTTT	CASSEVRPATQYF
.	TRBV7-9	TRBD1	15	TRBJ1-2	TGTGCCAGCAGGTTACAGGGGGTTACTAACTATGGCTACACCTTC	CASRLQGVTNYGYTF
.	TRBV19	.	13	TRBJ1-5	TGTGCCAGTAGTATTGCAGGGGATCAGCCCCAGCATTTT	CASSIAGDQPQHF
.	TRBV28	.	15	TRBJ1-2	TGTGCCAGCAGTTTAAGTTGGGGGATTGAGAGCGGCTACACCTTC	CASSLSWGIESGYTF
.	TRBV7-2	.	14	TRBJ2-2	TGTGCCAGCACCTCCGGGGTCACCACCGGGGAGCTGTTTTTT	CASTSGVTTGELFF
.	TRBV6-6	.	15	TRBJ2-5	TGTGCCAGCAGGAACGGACAGACCCGGGCGGAGACCCAGTACTTC	CASRNGQTRAETQYF
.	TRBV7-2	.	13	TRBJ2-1	TGTGCCAGCAGCCTCCAGGGGTCTGGGGAGCAGTTCTTC	CASSLQGSGEQFF
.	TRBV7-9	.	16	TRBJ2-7	TGTGCCAGCAGCTTAGGTCAGGCAGGGCGCTCCTACGAGCAGTACTTC	CASSLGQAGRSYEQYF
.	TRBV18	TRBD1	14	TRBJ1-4	TGTGCCAGCTCACTCGACAGGGGGAATGAAAAACTGTTTTTT	CASSLDRGNEKLFF
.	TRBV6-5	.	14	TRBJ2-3	TGTGCCAGCAGTTACTCTATAGCGTCGGATACGCAGTATTTT	CASSYSIASDTQYF
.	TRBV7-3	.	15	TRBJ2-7	TGTGCCAGCAGCCCCTCCCGAGCCCGGGCCTACGAGCAGTACTTC	CASSPSRARAYEQYF
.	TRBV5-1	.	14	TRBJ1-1	TGCGCCAGCAGCGAGGGGGTTAGGGGCACTGAAGCTTTCTTT	CASSEGVRGTEAFF
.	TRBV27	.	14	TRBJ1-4	TGTGCCAGCAGCGGAGGGGGGGCTAATGAAAAACTGTTTTTT	CASSGGGANEKLFF
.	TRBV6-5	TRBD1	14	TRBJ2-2	TGTGCCAGCGCATGGACAGGGGACACCGGGGAGCTGTTTTTT	CASAWTGDTGELFF